A selection of T cell receptor beta chains follows, all from one sample in a study of T cell responses to AZD1222 COVID-19 vaccine. TCRdb's copy holds only in-frame clones and misses some; the assay was immunoSEQ multiplex PCR. The sample holds 150,000 to 200,000 clones, approximately 90% seen once. The sample here was peripheral blood, taken 28 days after the second AZD1222 dose. These receptors were obtained from an adult who received the AZD1222 COVID-19 vaccine. The CDR3 runs from the conserved cysteine through the conserved F or W. Only some rows state a clone size, as once, few, many or a class for expanded clones.

V,size,J,CDR3
TRBV10-3,NA,TRBJ2-5,CASRRDQETQYF
TRBV7-3,NA,TRBJ2-7,CASSPGQGAIEQYF
TRBV30,NA,TRBJ1-1,CAWSPTGGTEAFF
TRBV28,once,TRBJ2-1,CASQPPGLNNEQFF
TRBV28,once,TRBJ2-3,CASSQALFKWSTDTQYF
TRBV5-1,NA,TRBJ2-7,CASRTGPGEQYF
TRBV7-2,NA,TRBJ1-2,CASSAGGRGPDGYTF
TRBV4-3,NA,TRBJ2-2,CASSQEVAGGKGTGELFF
TRBV27,NA,TRBJ1-1,CASRSGGVEAFF
TRBV6-2/TRBV6-3,NA,TRBJ2-7,CASSPPPGLADHEQYF
TRBV5-6,NA,TRBJ2-5,CASSLGGVETQYF
TRBV4-3,NA,TRBJ2-3,CASSQPRLAGRGTDTQYF
TRBV29-1,NA,TRBJ2-7,CSVARSLAGPFEQYF
TRBV5-1,NA,TRBJ2-7,CASSLEAGSSEQYF
TRBV5-1,NA,TRBJ2-7,CASSLGGSSYEQYF
TRBV10-3,NA,TRBJ2-1,CAISAQSSYNEQFF
TRBV12-1,NA,TRBJ2-7,CASSPRGQPYEQYF